This TCR beta chain was sequenced in a study of T cell changes during pregnancy in multiple sclerosis. Between the trimmed V and J ends, which lost 4 bases and 9 bases, there was a span of 19 bases. Germline lookup yields CDR1 MNHNS and CDR2 SASEGT. The CDR3 loop spans 16 amino acids. The data were produced by immunoSEQ multiplex PCR, yet TCRdb's version contains in-frame clones alone and is incomplete. The sample yields roughly 80,000 clones, approximately 91% seen once. This clonotype was obtained from a female donor with multiple sclerosis, enrolled in a pregnancy study. The J gene is TRBJ1-6, the V gene TRBV6-1, with a weak D call TRBD1 (5 bases). The sequencing used peripheral blood, collected before pregnancy. The CDR3 here is CASSAWGWGVRSPLHF. CDR3 DNA sequence: TGTGCCAGCAGTGCGTGGGGGTGGGGGGTACGTTCACCCCTCCACTTT.